These T cell receptor beta chains were read from a single sample in a study of cytomegalovirus exposure and HLA in healthy donors. Produced via immunoSEQ multiplex PCR; TCRdb's table is partial and in-frame only. The profile shows some 190,000 clones, 85% of them singletons. Sequencing used PBMCs. These receptors originate from a boy between 2 and 10 years old in good health and CMV-seronegative. The conserved cysteine and the conserved F or W are not part of the CDR3 here.

>TRBV27|TRBJ2-1
ASNRGTGRINEQF
>TRBV28|TRBJ1-5
ASSRTGDGQPQH
>TRBV5-3|TRBJ1-4
ASPGGGRKLF
>TRBV19|TRBJ1-2
ASRPTGGRGYT
>TRBV6-5|TRBJ1-2
ASSYSTMDGYT
>TRBV30|TRBJ1-2
AWSGLLFNYGYT
>TRBV30|TRBJ1-1
AWTRRDTLYLNTEAF
>TRBV10-1|TRBJ2-5
ASSESVAGVETQY
>TRBV30|TRBJ1-5
AWSSIQGVPPQH
>TRBV18|TRBJ2-7
ASSPMTSFREQY
>TRBV28|TRBJ2-4
ASSLWGREKNIQY
>TRBV9|TRBJ2-2
ASSTQRDGTIYTGELF
>TRBV30|TRBJ2-3
AWSVLSSTDTQY
>TRBV4-2|TRBJ2-5
ASSQTAGTSGRGETQY
>TRBV6-1|TRBJ2-7
ASSEIQFPYEQY
>TRBV5-1|TRBJ1-1
ASSLLPGQGIGSDTEAF
>TRBV2|TRBJ1-4
ATRPQQGPNEKLF
>TRBV15|TRBJ1-2
ATSRDRLGLGANYGYT
>TRBV19|TRBJ1-1
ASSPLRSTGNTEAF
>TRBV2|TRBJ2-4
ASTTSGGLNIQY
>TRBV11-1|TRBJ1-6
ASSKTGALNSPLH
>TRBV5-6|TRBJ2-7
ASSHTVAMGPYEQY
>TRBV6-1|TRBJ2-1
ASKTSGPTYNEQF
>TRBV5-1|TRBJ2-3
ASSLRQGAADTQY
>TRBV9|TRBJ1-4
ASSGHGTGWITNEKLF
>TRBV2|TRBJ2-7
ASRGTGAGEQY
>TRBV6-5|TRBJ2-3
ASKGQPTDTQY
>TRBV5-1|TRBJ1-1
ASSLALNTEAF
>TRBV6-1|TRBJ2-7
ASSGHRDRFYEQY
>TRBV15|TRBJ1-6
ATSSRTGGGSPLH
>TRBV6-5|TRBJ2-5
ASSYSLAGGQETQY
>TRBV6-5|TRBJ2-5
ATRGAGGKETQY
>TRBV25-1|TRBJ2-3
ASSDAPRTDTQY
>TRBV5-1|TRBJ2-5
ASSSALAGAYQETQY
>TRBV10-3|TRBJ2-7
AISRQTGTGEDEQY
>TRBV6-6|TRBJ1-5
ASSPGTGGNQPQH
>TRBV6-4|TRBJ2-5
ASSIRRGETQY
>TRBV4-1|TRBJ1-6
ASSQPRSLDSNSPLH
>TRBV5-4|TRBJ1-2
ASSWAGGQGIGGYT
>TRBV6-4|TRBJ1-6
ASSDSAGPDSPLH
>TRBV7-3|TRBJ2-7
ASSSLAGVGEQY
>TRBV7-9|TRBJ2-2
ASSFPKGVINTGELF
>TRBV11-3|TRBJ2-2
ASSLVRGQDTGELF
>TRBV6-1|TRBJ2-3
ASSVGTGGGTDTQY
>TRBV6-1|TRBJ1-2
ASMVSWGQGYT
>TRBV2|TRBJ2-6
ASSEALGGGSGANVLT
>TRBV2|TRBJ2-1
ASSEAFRLAAHYNEQF
>TRBV15|TRBJ2-1
ATWTGNEQF
>TRBV5-1|TRBJ2-1
ASSVTSGGYNEQF
>TRBV7-9|TRBJ2-7
SSSLGGPDEQY
>TRBV2|TRBJ1-1
ASSETGTGARTEAF
>TRBV19|TRBJ2-5
ASSIGRGRSIYQETQY
>TRBV21-1|TRBJ1-1
ASSEGGGSTEAF
>TRBV27|TRBJ1-1
ASSLEEGDTEAF
>TRBV13|TRBJ2-1
ASSSRGSDNEQF
>TRBV9|TRBJ1-1
ASSVGVASEAF
>TRBV9|TRBJ2-5
ASSTIAGPGFGQY
>TRBV4-1|TRBJ2-1
ASKGRGAYNEQF
>TRBV7-2|TRBJ2-1
ASSLNILAHSYNEQF